This T cell receptor beta chain came from a study of blood T cell repertoires in COVID-19. Repertoires were generated with immunoSEQ multiplex PCR, while TCRdb's copy carries only in-frame clones and drops some. The sample shows 350,000 to 400,000 clones, roughly nine tenths of them seen only once. The CDR3 consists of 14 residues. With V trimmed by 7 bases and J by 4 bases, 8 bases remained unmatched. Per germline, CDR1 LGHDT and CDR2 YNNKEL (reference sequence). What was sequenced was PBMCs or T cells enriched from blood (not recorded which). The V and J genes are TRBV3-1 (or the pseudogene TRBV3-2) and TRBJ2-7; 9 nucleotides line up with TRBD1. This receptor was taken from a woman between 40 and 55 years old who had been exposed to COVID-19. The CDR3 region is CASNRGQGFYEQYF. CDR3 DNA sequence: TGTGCCAGCAACAGGGGACAGGGATTTTACGAGCAGTACTTC.